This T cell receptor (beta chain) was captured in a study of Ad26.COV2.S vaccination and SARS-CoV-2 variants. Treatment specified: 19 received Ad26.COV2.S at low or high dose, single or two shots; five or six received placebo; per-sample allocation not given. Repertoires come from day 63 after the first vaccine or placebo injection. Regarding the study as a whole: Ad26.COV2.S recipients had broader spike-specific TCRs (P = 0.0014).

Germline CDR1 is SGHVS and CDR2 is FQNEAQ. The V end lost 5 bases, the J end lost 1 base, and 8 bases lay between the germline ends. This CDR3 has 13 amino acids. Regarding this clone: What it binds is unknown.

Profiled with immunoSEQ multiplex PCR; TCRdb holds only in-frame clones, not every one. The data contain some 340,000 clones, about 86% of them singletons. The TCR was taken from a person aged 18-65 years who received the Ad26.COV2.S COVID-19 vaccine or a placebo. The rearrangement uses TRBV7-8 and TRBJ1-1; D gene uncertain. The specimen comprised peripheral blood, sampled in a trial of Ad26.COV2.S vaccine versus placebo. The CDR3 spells CASSPRPNTEAFF. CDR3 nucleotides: TGTGCCAGCAGCCCAAGACCGAACACTGAAGCTTTCTTT. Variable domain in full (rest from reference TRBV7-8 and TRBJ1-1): GAGVSQSPRYKVAKRGQDVALRCDPISGHVSLFWYQQALGQGPEFLTYFQNEAQLDKSGLPSDRFFAERPEGSVSTLKIQRTQQEDSAVYLCASSPRPNTEAFFGQGTRLTVV.